The 7 T cell receptor beta chains in this list originate from one sample, sequenced in a study of blood T cell repertoires in COVID-19. Libraries were prepared by immunoSEQ multiplex PCR; TCRdb keeps only in-frame clonotypes and omits some of them. The data show approximately 170,000 clones, roughly nine tenths seen once. Material: peripheral blood. The receptors here all came from a man aged 55 to 70 with acute or convalescent COVID-19.

The chain has TRBV9 and TRBJ2-5; TRBD1 aligns across 10 bases. The CDR3 is 17 amino acids. V was clipped by 3 bases and J by 5 bases; unmatched bases: 13. The V gene's germline CDR1 is SGDLS and CDR2 YYNGEE. CDR3 coding DNA: TGTGCCAGCAGCGCTTCCGCCGGGACAGGGGAGGAGGAGACCCAGTACTTC. It codes for CASSASAGTGEEETQYF.

CDR3 in amino acids: CASSLDGPGYGYTF. DNA of the CDR3: TGCGCCAGCAGCTTGGATGGGCCAGGCTATGGCTACACCTTC. V usage is TRBV5-1 and J usage is TRBJ1-2; D gene uncertain. Germline CDR1 reads SGHRS; CDR2 reads YFSETQ. The length of the CDR3 is 14 residues. V was pared by 0 bases and J by 4 bases, with 10 bases between. Based on the CDR3 plus reference TRBV5-1 and TRBJ1-2, the full variable domain is KAGVTQTPRYLIKTRGQQVTLSCSPISGHRSVSWYQQTPGQGLQFLFEYFSETQRNKGNFPGRFSGRQFSNSRSEMNVSTLELGDSALYLCASSLDGPGYGYTFGSGTRLTVV.

This chain links TRBV6-2 or TRBV6-3 with TRBJ1-1; 8 bases agree with TRBD1. V dropped 5 bases and J dropped 7; count of bases not matched to a gene: 6. Germline lookup yields CDR1 MNHEY and CDR2 SVGEGT. The CDR3 extends over 13 amino acids. CDR3 region: CASSPDRGSEAFF. The CDR3 nucleotides read TGTGCCAGCAGTCCAGACAGGGGCAGTGAAGCTTTCTTT.

The chain uses TRBV7-2 and TRBJ2-1; 7 bases line up with TRBD1. After removal of 4 bases from V and 5 bases from J, the junction contained 5 bases not matched to a gene. This CDR3 spans 14 amino acids. Germline V gives CDR1 SGHTA, CDR2 FQGNSA. CDR3: CASSSGQPHNEQFF. Written as DNA, the CDR3 is TGTGCCAGCAGCTCGGGACAGCCCCACAATGAGCAGTTCTTC.

V gene TRBV5-1 combines with J gene TRBJ1-1; 7 bases match TRBD1. CDR3 length: 14 amino acids. V was pared by 3 bases and J by 2 bases, with 4 bases of the junction left unmatched. CDR1 and CDR2 from the germline V gene are SGHRS and YFSETQ. The chain's CDR3 is CASSWGDRNTEAFF. In nucleotides, the CDR3 is TGCGCCAGCAGCTGGGGGGACAGAAACACTGAAGCTTTCTTT. The full variable domain, completed using reference TRBV5-1 and TRBJ1-1, is KAGVTQTPRYLIKTRGQQVTLSCSPISGHRSVSWYQQTPGQGLQFLFEYFSETQRNKGNFPGRFSGRQFSNSRSEMNVSTLELGDSALYLCASSWGDRNTEAFFGQGTRLTVV.

V usage is TRBV10-3 and J usage is TRBJ2-1, with 9 bases that match TRBD1. Looked up from germline, CDR1 is ENHRY and CDR2 is SYGVKD. V trimming: 2 bases; J trimming: 6 bases; junction bases outside the gene matches: 5. The CDR3 spans 15 residues. This CDR3 is CAISEPDRGPNEQFF. The DNA for the CDR3 is TGTGCCATCAGTGAGCCGGACAGGGGTCCCAATGAGCAGTTCTTC.

This clone has ten or more counts. V gene TRBV3-1 (or the pseudogene TRBV3-2) combines with J gene TRBJ1-1, with 8 positions matching TRBD1. The germline V gene encodes CDR1 LGHDT and CDR2 YNNKEL (reference sequence). The CDR3 runs to 15 residues. V trimming: 2 bases; J trimming: 1 base; junction bases outside the gene matches: 3. The CDR3 DNA is TGTGCCAGCAGCCAACTGGACAGGGCGAACACTGAAGCTTTCTTT. Translated: CASSQLDRANTEAFF.